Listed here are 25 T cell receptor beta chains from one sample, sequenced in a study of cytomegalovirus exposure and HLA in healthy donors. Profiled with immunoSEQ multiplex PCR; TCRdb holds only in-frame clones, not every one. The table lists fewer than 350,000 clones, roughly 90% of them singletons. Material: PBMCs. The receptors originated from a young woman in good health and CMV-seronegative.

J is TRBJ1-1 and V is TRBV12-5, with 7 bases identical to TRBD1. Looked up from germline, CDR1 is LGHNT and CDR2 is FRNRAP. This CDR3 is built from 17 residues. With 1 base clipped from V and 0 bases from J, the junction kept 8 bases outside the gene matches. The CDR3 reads CASGLAGSGTVNTEAFF. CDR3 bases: TGTGCTAGTGGTTTGGCGGGCTCTGGGACAGTGAACACTGAAGCTTTCTTT.

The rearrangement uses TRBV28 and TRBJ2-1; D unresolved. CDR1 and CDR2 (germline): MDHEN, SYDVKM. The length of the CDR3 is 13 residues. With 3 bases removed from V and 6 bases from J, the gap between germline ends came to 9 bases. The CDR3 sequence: CASSFTVVNEQFF. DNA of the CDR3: TGTGCCAGCAGTTTCACTGTGGTCAATGAGCAGTTCTTC.

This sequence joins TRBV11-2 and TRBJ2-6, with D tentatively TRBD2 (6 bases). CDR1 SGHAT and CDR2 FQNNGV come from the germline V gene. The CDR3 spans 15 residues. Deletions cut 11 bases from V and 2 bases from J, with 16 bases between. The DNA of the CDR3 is TGTGCCTGGCGGGGAAAGTGGGCTGGGGCCAACGTCCTGACTTTC. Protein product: CAWRGKWAGANVLTF.

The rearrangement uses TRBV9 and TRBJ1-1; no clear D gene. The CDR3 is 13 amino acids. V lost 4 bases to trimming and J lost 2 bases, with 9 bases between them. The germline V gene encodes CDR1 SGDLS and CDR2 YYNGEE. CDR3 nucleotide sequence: TGTGCCAGCAGCCCGGTCGGTAACACTGAAGCTTTCTTT. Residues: CASSPVGNTEAFF. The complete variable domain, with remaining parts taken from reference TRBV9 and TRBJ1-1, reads DSGVTQTPKHLITATGQRVTLRCSPRSGDLSVYWYQQSLDQGLQFLIQYYNGEERAKGNILERFSAQQFPDLHSELNLSSLELGDSALYFCASSPVGNTEAFFGQGTRLTVV.

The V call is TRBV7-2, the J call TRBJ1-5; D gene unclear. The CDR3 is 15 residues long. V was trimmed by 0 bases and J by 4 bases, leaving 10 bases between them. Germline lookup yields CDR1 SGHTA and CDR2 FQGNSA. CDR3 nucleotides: TGTGCCAGCAGCTTAGCGCGAGGGAGGAATCAGCCCCAGCATTTT. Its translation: CASSLARGRNQPQHF.

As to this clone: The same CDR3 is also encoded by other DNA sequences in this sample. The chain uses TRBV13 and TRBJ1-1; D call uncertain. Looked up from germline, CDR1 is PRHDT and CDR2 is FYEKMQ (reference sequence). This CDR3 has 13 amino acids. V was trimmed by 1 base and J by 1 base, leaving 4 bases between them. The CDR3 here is CASSLAGNTEAFF. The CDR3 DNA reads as TGTGCCAGCAGCTTAGCCGGGAACACTGAAGCTTTCTTT.

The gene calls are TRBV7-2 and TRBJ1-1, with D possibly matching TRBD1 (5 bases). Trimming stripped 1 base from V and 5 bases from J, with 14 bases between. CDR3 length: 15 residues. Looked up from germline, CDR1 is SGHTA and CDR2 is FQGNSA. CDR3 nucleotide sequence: TGTGCCAGCAGCTTAGGGGGGGTCGGAAAAACTGAAGCTTTCTTT. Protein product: CASSLGGVGKTEAFF.

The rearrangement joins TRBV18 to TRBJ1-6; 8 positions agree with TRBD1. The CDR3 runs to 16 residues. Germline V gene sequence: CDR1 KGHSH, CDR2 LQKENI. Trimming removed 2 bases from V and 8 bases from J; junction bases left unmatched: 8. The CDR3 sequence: CASSPIPGQGDSPLHF. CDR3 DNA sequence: TGTGCCAGCTCACCAATTCCCGGACAGGGAGATTCACCCCTCCACTTT.

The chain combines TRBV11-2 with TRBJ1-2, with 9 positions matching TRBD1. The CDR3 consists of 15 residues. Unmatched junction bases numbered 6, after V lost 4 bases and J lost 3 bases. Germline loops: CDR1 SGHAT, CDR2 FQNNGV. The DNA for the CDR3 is TGTGCCAGCAGCTACACAGGGGGCGCAGACTATGGCTACACCTTC. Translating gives CASSYTGGADYGYTF.

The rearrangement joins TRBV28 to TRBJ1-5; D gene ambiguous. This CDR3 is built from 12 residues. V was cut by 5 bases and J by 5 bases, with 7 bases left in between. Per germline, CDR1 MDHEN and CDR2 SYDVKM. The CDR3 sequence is CASSRGYQPQHF. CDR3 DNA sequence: TGTGCCAGCAGTCGAGGTTATCAGCCCCAGCATTTT.

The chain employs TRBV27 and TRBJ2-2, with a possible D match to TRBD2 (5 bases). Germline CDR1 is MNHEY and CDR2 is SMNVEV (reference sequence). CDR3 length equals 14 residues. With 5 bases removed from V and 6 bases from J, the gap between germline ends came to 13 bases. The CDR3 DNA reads TGTGCCAGCAGTCCCCGCCCCGGGGCCGGGGAGCTGTTTTTT. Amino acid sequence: CASSPRPGAGELFF.

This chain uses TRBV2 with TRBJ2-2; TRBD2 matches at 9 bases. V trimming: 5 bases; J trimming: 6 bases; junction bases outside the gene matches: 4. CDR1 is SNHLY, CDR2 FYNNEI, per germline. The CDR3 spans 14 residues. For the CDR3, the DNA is TGTGCCAGCAGTACGTTAGCGGGAGCCGGGGAGCTGTTTTTT. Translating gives CASSTLAGAGELFF.

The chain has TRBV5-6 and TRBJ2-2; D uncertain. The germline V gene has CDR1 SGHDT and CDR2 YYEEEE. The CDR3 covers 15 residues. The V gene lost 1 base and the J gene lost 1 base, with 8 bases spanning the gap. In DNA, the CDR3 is TGTGCCAGCAGCTTGCGGTCAGGGAACACCGGGGAGCTGTTTTTT. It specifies CASSLRSGNTGELFF.

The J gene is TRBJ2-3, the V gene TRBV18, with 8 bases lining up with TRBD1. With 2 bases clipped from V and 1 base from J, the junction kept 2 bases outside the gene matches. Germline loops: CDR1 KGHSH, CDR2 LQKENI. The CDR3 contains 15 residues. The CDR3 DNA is TGTGCCAGCTCACCAGACAGGGGAGGCACAGATACGCAGTATTTT. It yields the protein CASSPDRGGTDTQYF.

CDR3 DNA: TGCGCCAGCAGCTTGCTCCTTCGGAACTATGGCTACACCTTC. Its protein product is CASSLLLRNYGYTF. This rearrangement joins TRBV5-1 to TRBJ1-2; D is uncertain. This CDR3 region has 14 residues. Trimming removed 1 base at V and 2 bases at J, with 9 bases between. The germline CDR1 and CDR2 sequences are SGHRS and YFSETQ.

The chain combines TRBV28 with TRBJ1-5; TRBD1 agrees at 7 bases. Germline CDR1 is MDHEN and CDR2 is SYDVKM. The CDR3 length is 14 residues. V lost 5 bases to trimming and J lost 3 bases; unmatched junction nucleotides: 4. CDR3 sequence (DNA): TGTGCCAGCAGTATTACAGGGGTCAATCAGCCCCAGCATTTT. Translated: CASSITGVNQPQHF.

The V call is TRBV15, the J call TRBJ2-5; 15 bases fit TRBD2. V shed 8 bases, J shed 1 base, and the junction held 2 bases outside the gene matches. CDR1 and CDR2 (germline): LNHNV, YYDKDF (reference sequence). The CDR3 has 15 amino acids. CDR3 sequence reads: CATEGLAGGQETQYF. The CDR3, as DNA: TGTGCCACCGAGGGACTAGCGGGAGGCCAAGAGACCCAGTACTTC.

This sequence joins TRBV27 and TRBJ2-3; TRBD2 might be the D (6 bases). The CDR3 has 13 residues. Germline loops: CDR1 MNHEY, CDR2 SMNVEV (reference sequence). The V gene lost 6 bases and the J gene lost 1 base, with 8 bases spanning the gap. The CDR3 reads CASRASGTDTQYF. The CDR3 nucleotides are TGTGCCAGCAGGGCTAGCGGCACAGATACGCAGTATTTT.

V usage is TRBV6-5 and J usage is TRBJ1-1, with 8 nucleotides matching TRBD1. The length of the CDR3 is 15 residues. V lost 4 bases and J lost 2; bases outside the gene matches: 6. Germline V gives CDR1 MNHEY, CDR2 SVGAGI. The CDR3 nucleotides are TGTGCCAGCAGTTCTCGACAGGGGACCAACACTGAAGCTTTCTTT. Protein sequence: CASSSRQGTNTEAFF.

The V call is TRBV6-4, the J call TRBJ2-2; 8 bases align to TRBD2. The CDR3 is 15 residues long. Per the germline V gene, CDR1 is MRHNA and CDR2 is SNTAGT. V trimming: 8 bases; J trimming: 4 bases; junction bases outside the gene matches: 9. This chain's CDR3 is CASRSGGSSTGELFF. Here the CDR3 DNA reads TGTGCCAGCCGCTCGGGGGGGTCGAGCACCGGGGAGCTGTTTTTT.

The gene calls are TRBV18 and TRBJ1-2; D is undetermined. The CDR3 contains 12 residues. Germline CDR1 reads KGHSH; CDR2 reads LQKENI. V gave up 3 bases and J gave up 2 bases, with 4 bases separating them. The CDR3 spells CASSPINYGYTF. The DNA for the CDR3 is TGTGCCAGCTCACCTATAAACTATGGCTACACCTTC.

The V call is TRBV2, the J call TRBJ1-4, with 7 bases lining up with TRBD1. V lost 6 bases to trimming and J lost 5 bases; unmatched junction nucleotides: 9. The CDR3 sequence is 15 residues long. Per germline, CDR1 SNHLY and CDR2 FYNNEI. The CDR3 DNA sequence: TGTGCCAGCAGGAAGGTTGAGGGGGCGAATGAAAAACTGTTTTTT. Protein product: CASRKVEGANEKLFF.

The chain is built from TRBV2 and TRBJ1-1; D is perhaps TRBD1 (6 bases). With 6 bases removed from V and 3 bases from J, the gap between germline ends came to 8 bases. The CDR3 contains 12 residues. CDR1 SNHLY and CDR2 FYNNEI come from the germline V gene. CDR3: CASSRGDTEAFF. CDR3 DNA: TGTGCCAGCAGCAGGGGTGACACTGAAGCTTTCTTT.

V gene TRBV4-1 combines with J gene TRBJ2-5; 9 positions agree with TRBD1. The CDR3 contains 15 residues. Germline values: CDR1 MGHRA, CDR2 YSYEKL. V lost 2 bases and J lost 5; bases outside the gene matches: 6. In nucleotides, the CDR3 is TGCGCCAGCAGCCAAATGGGACAGGGAATGGAGACCCAGTACTTC. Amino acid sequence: CASSQMGQGMETQYF.

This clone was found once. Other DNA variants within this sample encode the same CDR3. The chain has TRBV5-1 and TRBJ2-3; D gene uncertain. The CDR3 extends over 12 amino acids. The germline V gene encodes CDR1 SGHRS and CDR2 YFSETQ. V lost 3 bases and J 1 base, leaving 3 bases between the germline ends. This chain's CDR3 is CASSSGTDTQYF. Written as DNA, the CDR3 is TGCGCCAGCAGCTCCGGCACAGATACGCAGTATTTT.